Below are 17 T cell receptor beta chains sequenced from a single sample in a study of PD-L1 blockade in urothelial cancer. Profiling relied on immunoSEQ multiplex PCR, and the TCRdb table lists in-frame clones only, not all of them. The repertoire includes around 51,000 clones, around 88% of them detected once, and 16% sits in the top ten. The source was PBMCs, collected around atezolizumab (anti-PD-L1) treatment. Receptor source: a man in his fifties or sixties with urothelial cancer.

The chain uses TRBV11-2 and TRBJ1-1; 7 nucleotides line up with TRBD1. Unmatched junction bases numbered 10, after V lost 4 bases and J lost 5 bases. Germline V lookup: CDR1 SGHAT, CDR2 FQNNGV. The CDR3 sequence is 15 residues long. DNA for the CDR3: TGTGCCAGCAGCTCGCGCACCACAGGGGTGACTGAAGCTTTCTTT. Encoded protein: CASSSRTTGVTEAFF.

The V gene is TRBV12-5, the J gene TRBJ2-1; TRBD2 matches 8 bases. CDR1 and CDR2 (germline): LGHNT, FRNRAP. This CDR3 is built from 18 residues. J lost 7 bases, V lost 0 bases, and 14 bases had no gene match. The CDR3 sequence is CASGLVGRTGTRLNEQFF. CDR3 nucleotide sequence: TGTGCTAGTGGTTTGGTTGGGCGTACCGGGACTAGACTGAATGAGCAGTTCTTC. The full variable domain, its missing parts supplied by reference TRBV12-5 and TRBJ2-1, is DARVTQTPRHKVTEMGQEVTMRCQPILGHNTVFWYRQTMMQGLELLAYFRNRAPLDDSGMPKDRFSAEMPDATLATLKIQPSEPRDSAVYFCASGLVGRTGTRLNEQFFGPGTRLTVL.

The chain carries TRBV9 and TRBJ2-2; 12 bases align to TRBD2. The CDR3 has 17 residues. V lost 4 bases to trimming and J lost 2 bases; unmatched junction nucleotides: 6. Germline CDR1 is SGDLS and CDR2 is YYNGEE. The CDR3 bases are TGTGCCAGCAGCTCCGCTAGCGGGAGGGCCAACACCGGGGAGCTGTTTTTT. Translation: CASSSASGRANTGELFF.

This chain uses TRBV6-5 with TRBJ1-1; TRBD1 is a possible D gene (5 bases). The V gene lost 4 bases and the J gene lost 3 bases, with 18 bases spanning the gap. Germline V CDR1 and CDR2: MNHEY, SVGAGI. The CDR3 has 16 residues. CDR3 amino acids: CASSSTGRVSDTEAFF. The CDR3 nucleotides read TGTGCCAGCAGTTCAACCGGCAGGGTTTCGGACACTGAAGCTTTCTTT.

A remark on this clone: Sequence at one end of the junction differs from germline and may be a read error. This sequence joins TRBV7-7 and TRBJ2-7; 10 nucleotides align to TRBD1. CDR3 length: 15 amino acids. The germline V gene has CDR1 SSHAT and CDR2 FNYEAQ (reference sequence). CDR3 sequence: CASSRPGQGFYEQYF. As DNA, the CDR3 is TGTGCTAGCAGCCGACCGGGACAGGGGTTCTACGAGCAGTACTTC.

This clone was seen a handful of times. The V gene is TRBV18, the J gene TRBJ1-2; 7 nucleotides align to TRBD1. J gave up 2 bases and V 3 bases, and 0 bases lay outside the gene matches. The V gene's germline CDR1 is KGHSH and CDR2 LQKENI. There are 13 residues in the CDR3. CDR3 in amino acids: CASSPGQNYGYTF. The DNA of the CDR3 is TGTGCCAGCTCACCGGGACAGAACTATGGCTACACCTTC.

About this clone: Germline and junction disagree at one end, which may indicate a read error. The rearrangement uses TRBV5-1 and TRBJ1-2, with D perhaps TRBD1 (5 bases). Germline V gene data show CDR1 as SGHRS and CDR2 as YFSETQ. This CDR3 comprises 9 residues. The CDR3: CASMSTAAF. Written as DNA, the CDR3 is TGCGCCAGCATGTCGACAGCCGCATTC.

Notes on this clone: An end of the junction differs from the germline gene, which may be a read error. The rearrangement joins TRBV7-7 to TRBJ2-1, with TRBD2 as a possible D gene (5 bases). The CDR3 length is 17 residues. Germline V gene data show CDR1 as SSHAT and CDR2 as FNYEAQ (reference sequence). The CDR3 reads CASSSHPYLESGDEQFF. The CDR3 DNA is TGTGCTAGCAGCTCACATCCCTACCTCGAAAGCGGAGATGAGCAGTTCTTC. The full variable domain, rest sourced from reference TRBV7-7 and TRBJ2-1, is GAGVSQSPRYKVTKRGQDVTLRCDPISSHATLYWYQQALGQGPEFLTYFNYEAQPDKSGLPSDRFSAERPEGSISTLTIQRTEQRDSAMYRCASSSHPYLESGDEQFFGPGTRLTVL.

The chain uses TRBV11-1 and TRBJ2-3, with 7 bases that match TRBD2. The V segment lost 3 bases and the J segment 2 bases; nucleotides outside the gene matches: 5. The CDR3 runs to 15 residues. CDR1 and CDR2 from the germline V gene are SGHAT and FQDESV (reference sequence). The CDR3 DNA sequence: TGTGCCAGCAGCTTTGAGAGCGGGGACACAGATACGCAGTATTTT. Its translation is CASSFESGDTDTQYF.

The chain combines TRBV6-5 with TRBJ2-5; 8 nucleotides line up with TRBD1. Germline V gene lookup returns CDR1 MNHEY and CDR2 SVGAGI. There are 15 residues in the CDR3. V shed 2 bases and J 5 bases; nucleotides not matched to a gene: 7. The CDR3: CASSYGGQGGETQYF. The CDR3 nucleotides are TGTGCCAGCAGTTACGGCGGACAGGGCGGGGAGACCCAGTACTTC.

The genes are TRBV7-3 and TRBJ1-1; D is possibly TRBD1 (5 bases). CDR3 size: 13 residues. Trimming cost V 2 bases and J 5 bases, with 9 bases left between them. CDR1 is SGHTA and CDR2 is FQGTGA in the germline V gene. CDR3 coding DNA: TGTGCCAGCAGCTTATGGGGGGGGACTGAAGCTTTCTTT. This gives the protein CASSLWGGTEAFF.

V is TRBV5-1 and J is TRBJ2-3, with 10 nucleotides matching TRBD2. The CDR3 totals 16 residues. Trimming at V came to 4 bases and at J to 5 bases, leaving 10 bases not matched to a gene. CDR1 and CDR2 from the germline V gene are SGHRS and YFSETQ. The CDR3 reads CASSPERGGPKDTQYF. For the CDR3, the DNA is TGCGCCAGCAGCCCCGAGCGGGGGGGCCCTAAAGATACGCAGTATTTT. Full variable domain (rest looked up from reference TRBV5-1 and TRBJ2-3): KAGVTQTPRYLIKTRGQQVTLSCSPISGHRSVSWYQQTPGQGLQFLFEYFSETQRNKGNFPGRFSGRQFSNSRSEMNVSTLELGDSALYLCASSPERGGPKDTQYFGPGTRLTVL.

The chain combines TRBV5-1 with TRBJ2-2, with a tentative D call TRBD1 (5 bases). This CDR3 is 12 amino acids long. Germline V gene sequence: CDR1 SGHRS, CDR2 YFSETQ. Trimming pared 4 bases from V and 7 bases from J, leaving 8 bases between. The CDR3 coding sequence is TGCGCCAGCAGCGGGGCATACGGGGAGCTGTTTTTT. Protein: CASSGAYGELFF.

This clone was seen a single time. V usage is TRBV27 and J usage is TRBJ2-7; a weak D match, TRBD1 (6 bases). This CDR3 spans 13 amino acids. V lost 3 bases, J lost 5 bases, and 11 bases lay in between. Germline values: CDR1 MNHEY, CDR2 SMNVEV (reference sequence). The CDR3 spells CASSFRRGNEQYF. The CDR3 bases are TGTGCCAGCAGTTTCCGCAGGGGAAACGAGCAGTACTTC.

CDR3 sequence: CATSRRTTGSGYTF. For the CDR3, the DNA is TGTGCCACCAGCAGAAGAACGACGGGGAGCGGCTACACCTTC. V gene TRBV15 combines with J gene TRBJ1-2; D uncertain. The V gene lost 2 bases and the J gene lost 8 bases, with 15 bases spanning the gap. The length of the CDR3 is 14 residues. Germline-derived CDR1 and CDR2 are LNHNV and YYDKDF (reference sequence).

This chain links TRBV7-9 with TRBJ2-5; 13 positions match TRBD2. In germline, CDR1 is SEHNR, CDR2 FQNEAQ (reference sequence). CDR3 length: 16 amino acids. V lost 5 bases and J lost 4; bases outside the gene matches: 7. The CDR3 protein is CASSETTSGGLETQYF. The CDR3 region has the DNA TGTGCCAGCAGCGAAACGACTAGCGGGGGGCTAGAGACCCAGTACTTC.

In nucleotides, the CDR3 is TGTGCCAGCAGTTTAAGTTACGTGGGGGGAGGCTACACCTTC. It codes for CASSLSYVGGGYTF. The chain couples TRBV27 to TRBJ1-2, with a weak D call TRBD1 (5 bases). Trimming cost V 2 bases and J 8 bases, with 15 bases left between them. This CDR3 is built from 14 residues. CDR1 is MNHEY and CDR2 is SMNVEV in the germline V gene (reference sequence).